These T cell receptor beta chains were read from a single sample in a study of blood T cell repertoires in COVID-19. Method: immunoSEQ multiplex PCR; TCRdb's copy keeps in-frame clones and lacks some. This table holds over 250,000 clones, roughly 87% found once. Source material: PBMCs or T cells enriched from blood (not recorded which). These receptor sequences come from a woman younger than 30 who had recovered from COVID-19. Each CDR3 is given with its conserved first and last residue. A D gene is named only where the DNA matches it firmly. Clone size, where shown, is once, few, many, or a class for clones that have expanded.

size,D,J,V,CDR3,DNA
NA,TRBD1,TRBJ1-2,TRBV7-8,CASSLWDRDSGYTF,TGTGCCAGCAGCTTATGGGACAGGGATTCTGGCTACACCTTC
NA,NA,TRBJ1-6,TRBV4-3,CASSQTQVNSPLHF,TGCGCCAGCAGCCAAACACAGGTTAATTCACCCCTCCACTTT
NA,NA,TRBJ2-7,TRBV6-1,CASSEEEWAYEQYF,TGTGCCAGCAGTGAAGAGGAGTGGGCCTACGAGCAGTACTTC
NA,NA,TRBJ1-3,TRBV2,CASREYGNTIYF,TGTGCCAGCAGGGAGTACGGAAACACCATATATTTT
NA,TRBD1,TRBJ1-3,TRBV7-8,CASSLRQGATGNTIYF,TGTGCCAGCAGCCTAAGGCAGGGGGCGACTGGAAACACCATATATTTT
few,TRBD1,TRBJ2-7,TRBV28,CASSLPTGGLPYEQYF,TGTGCCAGCAGTTTACCCACAGGGGGCCTTCCCTACGAGCAGTACTTC
NA,TRBD1,TRBJ1-1,TRBV10-3,CAISGPGQGPTEAFF,TGTGCCATCAGTGGTCCGGGACAGGGTCCAACTGAAGCTTTCTTT
once,NA,TRBJ1-5,TRBV4-2,CASSQVVSGGDQPQHF,TGTGCCAGCAGCCAAGTGGTGAGCGGGGGTGATCAGCCCCAGCATTTT
NA,NA,TRBJ1-1,TRBV15,CATSRDRGEGAFF,TGTGCCACCAGCAGAGACAGGGGAGAGGGAGCTTTCTTT
NA,NA,TRBJ2-7,TRBV5-4,CASSLRAGDTYEQYF,TGTGCCAGCAGCTTGCGCGCAGGGGATACCTACGAGCAGTACTTC
NA,TRBD1,TRBJ1-5,TRBV18,CASSPGTGGSGQPQHF,TGTGCCAGCTCTCCCGGGACAGGGGGCTCGGGTCAGCCCCAGCATTTT
NA,TRBD1,TRBJ2-3,TRBV10-3,CAISERLGTGDSLVDTQYF,TGTGCCATCAGTGAACGATTGGGGACAGGGGATAGTTTGGTAGATACGCAGTATTTT
NA,TRBD2,TRBJ2-1,TRBV10-3,CAISEQRGGHNEQFF,TGTGCCATCAGTGAGCAGCGGGGGGGCCACAATGAGCAGTTCTTC
NA,TRBD1,TRBJ1-2,TRBV7-9,CASSLVWTGRGYGYTF,TGTGCCAGCAGCTTAGTTTGGACAGGACGTGGCTATGGCTACACCTTC
NA,TRBD1,TRBJ1-6,TRBV7-2,CASSLADSGQGNSPLHF,TGTGCCAGCAGCTTAGCGGATTCGGGACAGGGTAATTCACCCCTCCACTTT
NA,NA,TRBJ1-2,TRBV7-2,CASLGGYYGYTF,TGTGCCAGCTTGGGGGGATACTATGGCTACACCTTC
NA,TRBD1,TRBJ2-7,TRBV7-2,CASSSRTGSGYEQYF,TGTGCCAGCAGCTCCCGGACAGGGTCGGGATACGAGCAGTACTTC
few,TRBD2,TRBJ2-1,TRBV15,CATSRDTSGRFTYNEQFF,TGTGCCACCAGCAGAGATACAAGCGGGAGATTCACCTACAATGAGCAGTTCTTC
NA,TRBD2,TRBJ2-5,TRBV28,CASSFIGETSGTETQYF,TGTGCCAGCAGTTTTATAGGGGAGACTAGCGGGACAGAGACCCAGTACTTC
NA,NA,TRBJ1-4,TRBV21-1,CASSILRSGVGGTNEKLFF,TGTGCCAGCAGCATTCTGCGTTCGGGAGTTGGTGGCACTAATGAAAAACTGTTTTTT
NA,NA,TRBJ2-7,TRBV14,CASSPKRSAYEQYF,TGTGCCAGCAGCCCTAAGAGATCGGCCTACGAGCAGTACTTC
NA,NA,TRBJ1-1,TRBV24-1,CATSETGFTAFF,TGTGCCACCAGTGAAACGGGGTTCACAGCTTTCTTT
NA,NA,TRBJ2-5,TRBV12-3/TRBV12-4,CASSFHMETQYF,TGTGCCAGCAGTTTTCACATGGAGACCCAGTACTTC
once,TRBD2,TRBJ2-7,TRBV4-2,CASSPEIESSGRFYEQYF,TGTGCCAGCAGCCCCGAGATCGAGTCTAGCGGGAGGTTCTACGAGCAGTACTTC
NA,NA,TRBJ1-1,TRBV5-4,CASSLLGGTEAFF,TGTGCCAGCAGCTTGTTGGGGGGCACTGAAGCTTTCTTT
NA,TRBD1,TRBJ1-2,TRBV2,CASSEKWTGLGYTF,TGTGCCAGCAGTGAAAAGTGGACAGGGCTGGGCTACACCTTC
NA,TRBD1,TRBJ1-3,TRBV5-6,CASSFTLGQGANTIYF,TGTGCCAGCAGCTTCACCCTTGGGCAGGGGGCGAACACCATATATTTT
few,NA,TRBJ1-2,TRBV30,CAWSVPGRVGYTF,TGTGCCTGGAGTGTCCCCGGCAGGGTTGGCTACACCTTC
once,NA,TRBJ2-5,TRBV19,CASSIGGTSQETQYF,TGTGCCAGTAGTATAGGGGGGACTTCTCAAGAGACCCAGTACTTC